This TCR beta chain is from a study of tumor-infiltrating lymphocytes in localized non-small cell lung cancer. The method was immunoSEQ multiplex PCR; TCRdb's version includes in-frame clones alone and lacks a portion of them. The sample shows about 10,000 clones, 60% of them seen only once. Deletions cut 3 bases from V and 6 bases from J, with 16 bases between. CDR1 is SGDLS and CDR2 is YYNGEE in the germline V gene. The CDR3 is 14 residues long. The clonotype comes from a human donor with non-small cell lung cancer. The sample taken for sequencing was uninvolved lung tissue not adjacent to the tumor. The V and J genes are TRBV9 and TRBJ2-7; D perhaps matches TRBD2 (6 bases). The CDR3 spells CASSATAGGSEQYF. In DNA form, the CDR3 reads TGTGCCAGCAGCGCAACTGCCGGGGGATCCGAGCAGTACTTC.